The 30 T cell receptor beta chains presented below share a single source sample, sequenced in a study of beta chain features in type 1 diabetes (dated by TCRdb to between 2018 and 2020). Overall results and qualifications from the work: In all four CD4+ subsets, TCRB CDR3 length was moderately but significantly shorter in type 1 diabetes patients.

Their antigens are not known. Library generation was performed with the immunoSEQ multiplex PCR assay. All of the isolated RNA was reverse transcribed with the High Capacity cDNA Reverse Transcription Kit, so expressed TCRB transcripts were sequenced. Here the immuneACCESS table is served through TCRdb, limited to in-frame sequences with V and J called. Missing clones are a known gap in these copies; in checked studies unresolved V genes cover under half, and the rest lacks a known reason. The table for this sample lists hundreds of thousands of clones; about an eighth of them were counted only once. The top ten constitute less than 0.025% of the sample. Sequencing was performed on naive CD4+ T cells from blood. The cell subset or site label for this specimen denotes: true naive CD4+ T cells. The receptors were sampled from a man aged 18-30 years with type 1 diabetes.

CDR3 region: CASSFETSYGYTF. The CDR3, as DNA: TGTGCCAGCAGCTTTGAGACATCCTATGGCTACACCTTC. This chain joins TRBV11-2 and TRBJ1-2; D unresolved. The CDR3 has 13 amino acids. Deletions cut 3 bases from V and 4 bases from J, with 9 bases between. The germline V gene encodes CDR1 SGHAT and CDR2 FQNNGV. The complete variable domain, with remaining parts taken from reference TRBV11-2 and TRBJ1-2, reads EAGVAQSPRYKIIEKRQSVAFWCNPISGHATLYWYQQILGQGPKLLIQFQNNGVVDDSQLPKDRFSAERLKGVDSTLKIQPAKLEDSAVYLCASSFETSYGYTFGSGTRLTVV.

CDR3 loop: CSVDKSLRTGEETQYF. The DNA for the CDR3 is TGCAGCGTTGATAAATCCCTTAGGACAGGGGAAGAGACCCAGTACTTC. The rearrangement links TRBV29-1 to TRBJ2-5; TRBD1 matches 9 bases. CDR1 SQVTM and CDR2 ANQGSEA come from the germline V gene. The CDR3 consists of 16 residues. Trimming cost V 3 bases and J 3 bases; bases outside gene matches: 11.

CDR3 residues: CSVVGQESQGTEAFF. For the CDR3, the DNA is TGCAGCGTTGTCGGACAGGAATCCCAAGGTACTGAAGCTTTCTTT. This rearrangement joins TRBV29-1 to TRBJ1-1; 7 bases align to TRBD1. With 4 bases clipped from V and 5 bases from J, the junction kept 13 bases outside the gene matches. This CDR3 has 15 residues. Germline V gives CDR1 SQVTM, CDR2 ANQGSEA.

The chain recombines TRBV5-1 with TRBJ2-7; no clear D. Per germline, CDR1 SGHRS and CDR2 YFSETQ. This CDR3 contains 13 residues. V was pared by 0 bases and J by 2 bases, with 6 bases between. CDR3 nucleotide sequence: TGCGCCAGCAGCTTGGAAATACCCTACGAGCAGTACTTC. As protein: CASSLEIPYEQYF.

The chain has TRBV6-5 and TRBJ2-7; TRBD1 agrees at 9 bases. V lost 10 bases, J lost 2 bases, and 6 bases stayed unmatched. Germline CDR1 and CDR2: MNHEY and SVGAGI. The CDR3 runs 13 residues. CDR3 loop: CAIRDREPYEQYF. The CDR3 DNA is TGTGCCATCCGGGACAGGGAACCCTACGAGCAGTACTTC.

In its sample, this clone was seen a few times. This chain uses TRBV11-3 with TRBJ2-5; D remains ambiguous. Trimming pared 2 bases from V and 5 bases from J, leaving 9 bases between. This CDR3 has 13 residues. Germline V gene data show CDR1 as SGHNT and CDR2 as YENEEA. In DNA, the CDR3 is TGTGCCAGCAGCTTAACCCAGCTTGAGACCCAGTACTTC. It yields the protein CASSLTQLETQYF.

The V call is TRBV7-2, the J call TRBJ2-7, with 7 bases aligning to TRBD1. The V gene end was trimmed by 4 bases and the J gene end by 6 bases; junction bases not matched to a gene: 9. Germline CDR1 reads SGHTA; CDR2 reads FQGNSA. The CDR3 totals 14 residues. The CDR3 nucleotides are TGTGCCAGCAGCTCCCGACAGGGCACTCTCGAGCAGTACTTC. Protein: CASSSRQGTLEQYF.

V is TRBV2 and J is TRBJ2-3, with 7 nucleotides matching TRBD1. Germline V CDR1 and CDR2: SNHLY, FYNNEI. The V segment lost 4 bases and the J segment 14 bases; nucleotides outside the gene matches: 12. The CDR3 contains 13 residues. The CDR3 coding sequence is TGTGCCAGCAGTGGTGTCGAGGGGGCCCCGCCGTATTTT. Protein product: CASSGVEGAPPYF.

The chain carries TRBV7-6 and TRBJ2-1, with TRBD2 identical over 12 bases. Per the germline V gene, CDR1 is SGHVS and CDR2 is FNYEAQ. The CDR3 has 16 amino acids. J lost 5 bases, V lost 5 bases, and 7 bases had no gene match. CDR3 loop: CASSKTSGGPHNEQFF. CDR3 sequence (DNA): TGTGCCAGCAGCAAAACTAGCGGGGGGCCCCACAATGAGCAGTTCTTC. Variable domain in full (rest from reference TRBV7-6 and TRBJ2-1): GAGVSQSPRYKVTKRGQDVALRCDPISGHVSLYWYRQALGQGPEFLTYFNYEAQQDKSGLPNDRFSAERPEGSISTLTIQRTEQRDSAMYRCASSKTSGGPHNEQFFGPGTRLTVL.

This clone was seen a few times. The CDR3 bases are TGTGCCATCAATGGAGGGGGATCCTACGAGCAGTACTTC. Protein product: CAINGGGSYEQYF. V is TRBV10-3 and J is TRBJ2-7; D may match TRBD1 or TRBD2 (6 bases each). Trimming took off 7 bases at V and 1 base at J, with 11 bases between the two ends. CDR3 length equals 13 residues. Germline CDR1 is ENHRY and CDR2 is SYGVKD.

There are a few counts of this clone. This chain uses TRBV30 with TRBJ1-5, with TRBD1 identical over 7 bases. The length of the CDR3 is 14 residues. V was clipped by 2 bases and J by 6 bases; unmatched bases: 7. Germline CDR1 reads GTSNPN; CDR2 reads SVGIG (reference sequence). CDR3 amino acids: CAWSFTGASQPQHF. In DNA form, the CDR3 reads TGTGCCTGGAGTTTTACAGGGGCGAGTCAGCCCCAGCATTTT.

This rearrangement joins TRBV28 to TRBJ1-1; D ambiguous. Trimming stripped 2 bases from V and 8 bases from J, with 6 bases between. CDR3 length: 11 residues. Germline CDR1 is MDHEN and CDR2 is SYDVKM. The CDR3 DNA reads as TGTGCCAGCAGTTTAAACAGCGAAGCTTTCTTT. It specifies CASSLNSEAFF.

This clone was counted a few times. The chain recombines TRBV6-5 with TRBJ1-5; D is possibly TRBD1 (5 bases). The CDR3 spans 14 residues. Germline CDR1 is MNHEY and CDR2 is SVGAGI. V shed 5 bases and J shed 5 bases, with 13 bases lying between them. CDR3 protein: CASSGARAHQPQHF. The CDR3 region has the DNA TGTGCCAGCAGTGGGGCCCGGGCCCATCAGCCCCAGCATTTT.

This clone was observed a handful of times. This chain connects TRBV2 to TRBJ2-7; tentatively, D is TRBD1 (6 bases). CDR1 and CDR2 (germline): SNHLY, FYNNEI. This CDR3 comprises 14 residues. V lost 7 bases to trimming and J lost 4 bases, with 17 bases between them. The CDR3 sequence is CASTLRDKEYEQYF. The CDR3, as DNA: TGTGCCAGCACCCTCCGGGACAAGGAATACGAGCAGTACTTC.

This chain uses TRBV30 with TRBJ1-1, with D uncertain. This CDR3 has 14 amino acids. The V end was cut by 2 bases, the J end by 8 bases, with 18 bases between. CDR1 and CDR2 from the germline V gene are GTSNPN and SVGIG (reference sequence). The CDR3 nucleotides are TGTGCCTGGAGTATAGGAGTCCCCGTGGGGGAAGCTTTCTTT. This translates into CAWSIGVPVGEAFF. Variable domain in full (rest from reference TRBV30 and TRBJ1-1): SQTIHQWPATLVQPVGSPLSLECTVEGTSNPNLYWYRQAAGRGLQLLFYSVGIGQISSEVPQNLSASRPQDRQFILSSKKLLLSDSGFYLCAWSIGVPVGEAFFGQGTRLTVV.

The chain combines TRBV5-1 with TRBJ2-5; TRBD1 aligns across 9 bases. J lost 3 bases, V lost 4 bases, and 1 base had no gene match. The CDR3 runs to 13 residues. CDR1 and CDR2 (germline): SGHRS, YFSETQ. In DNA form, the CDR3 reads TGCGCCAGCAGCGACAGGGGGGAAGAGACCCAGTACTTC. Its translation: CASSDRGEETQYF.

V usage is TRBV11-2 and J usage is TRBJ2-4; a weak D match, TRBD1 (5 bases). Germline V lookup: CDR1 SGHAT, CDR2 FQNNGV. This CDR3 comprises 15 residues. The germline V and J ends were trimmed by 3 bases and 0 bases, with 9 bases remaining between them. Here the CDR3 DNA reads TGTGCCAGCAGCTTCCTCAGGGAAGCCAAAAACATTCAGTACTTC. Its translation: CASSFLREAKNIQYF.

The gene calls are TRBV30 and TRBJ1-1; D not certain. Trimming stripped 4 bases from V and 0 bases from J, with 9 bases between. Germline assignment: CDR1 GTSNPN and CDR2 SVGIG (reference sequence). The CDR3 loop spans 13 amino acids. This chain's CDR3 is CAWTAVLNTEAFF. CDR3 nucleotide sequence: TGTGCCTGGACAGCGGTATTGAACACTGAAGCTTTCTTT. The full variable domain, completed using reference TRBV30 and TRBJ1-1, is SQTIHQWPATLVQPVGSPLSLECTVEGTSNPNLYWYRQAAGRGLQLLFYSVGIGQISSEVPQNLSASRPQDRQFILSSKKLLLSDSGFYLCAWTAVLNTEAFFGQGTRLTVV.

This clone has only a few counts. The chain couples TRBV27 to TRBJ2-7; D possibly corresponds to TRBD2 (6 bases). Germline-derived CDR1 and CDR2 are MNHEY and SMNVEV (reference sequence). The germline V and J ends were trimmed by 5 bases and 3 bases, with 14 bases remaining between them. This CDR3 has 14 residues. The chain's CDR3 is CASSPRDGGYEQYF. The CDR3 nucleotides read TGTGCCAGCAGTCCACGGGACGGGGGCTACGAGCAGTACTTC.

This clone was recorded a few times. The chain couples TRBV7-9 to TRBJ2-4, with D tentatively TRBD1 or TRBD2 (5 bases each). The V end lost 5 bases, the J end lost 15 bases, and 23 bases lay between the germline ends. CDR1 is SEHNR, CDR2 FQNEAQ, per germline (reference sequence). The CDR3 has 14 amino acids. CDR3 DNA: TGTGCCAGCAGCCAAATATGGGGACGGTGGCCGAGGTACTTC. This gives the protein CASSQIWGRWPRYF.

This clone was seen a few times. The chain couples TRBV13 to TRBJ2-3; TRBD1 aligns across 7 bases. Germline CDR1 reads PRHDT; CDR2 reads FYEKMQ (reference sequence). This CDR3 contains 17 residues. The V and J ends lost 5 bases and 13 bases, in that order; junction bases with no gene match: 24. Written as DNA, the CDR3 is TGTGCCAGCAGCCCCCTTCGTCCGAGTCCGACAGGGCCGAGGAAGTATTTT. Encoded protein: CASSPLRPSPTGPRKYF.

V gene TRBV4-1 combines with J gene TRBJ1-5, with D unclear. V shed 1 base and J shed 9 bases, with 10 bases lying between them. The CDR3 has 13 amino acids. Germline V gene data show CDR1 as MGHRA and CDR2 as YSYEKL. The CDR3 is CASSQGPRGPQHF. The CDR3 region has the DNA TGCGCCAGCAGCCAAGGGCCCCGGGGGCCCCAGCATTTT.

This sequence joins TRBV10-3 and TRBJ1-1; TRBD1 is a possible D gene (6 bases). Trimming left V 6 bases short and J 4 bases short, with 12 bases between. This CDR3 is 13 amino acids long. Germline V CDR1 and CDR2: ENHRY, SYGVKD. The CDR3 region is CAIREGGSTEAFF. CDR3 nucleotides: TGTGCCATCAGGGAGGGGGGGTCCACTGAAGCTTTCTTT.

In this sample, this clone turned up a few times. Here the CDR3 DNA reads TGCGCCAGCAGTCTTAGCGGGACCCAAAGCTGGGAGACCCAGTACTTC. It is translated as CASSLSGTQSWETQYF. J is TRBJ2-5 and V is TRBV5-1; 8 bases are a match to TRBD2. The V and J ends lost 5 bases and 5 bases, in that order; junction bases with no gene match: 14. Germline V gene sequence: CDR1 SGHRS, CDR2 YFSETQ. CDR3 length equals 16 residues.

V and J are TRBV7-9 and TRBJ2-7; the D gene is possibly TRBD2 (6 bases). CDR1 SEHNR and CDR2 FQNEAQ come from the germline V gene (reference sequence). The CDR3 extends over 15 amino acids. V lost 0 bases and J 3 bases, leaving 12 bases between the germline ends. The CDR3 spells CASSLAGGAFYEQYF. DNA for the CDR3: TGTGCCAGCAGCTTAGCGGGCGGGGCATTCTACGAGCAGTACTTC. Looking up the rest from reference TRBV7-9 and TRBJ2-7 gives the full variable domain: DTGVSQNPRHKITKRGQNVTFRCDPISEHNRLYWYRQTLGQGPEFLTYFQNEAQLEKSRLLSDRFSAERPKGSFSTLEIQRTEQGDSAMYLCASSLAGGAFYEQYFGPGTRLTVT.

This clone was counted only a few times. J is TRBJ2-1 and V is TRBV5-8, with 8 bases identical to TRBD1. V was clipped by 3 bases and J by 3 bases; unmatched bases: 2. The CDR3 extends over 14 amino acids. Germline V gene sequence: CDR1 SGHTS, CDR2 YDEGEE. The CDR3 region has the DNA TGTGCCAGCAGCTCGGACAGGGTCTACAATGAGCAGTTCTTC. Its translation: CASSSDRVYNEQFF.

This clone was seen a handful of times. DNA for the CDR3: TGCAGTGCCTCAAAGTTCTATGGCTACACCTTC. It encodes CSASKFYGYTF. The chain joins TRBV20-1 to TRBJ1-2, with D hard to call. The CDR3 runs to 11 residues. Per germline, CDR1 DFQATT and CDR2 SNEGSKA (reference sequence). V lost 6 bases, J lost 4 bases, and 9 bases lay in between.

This clone was counted between two and nine times. The chain couples TRBV9 to TRBJ2-2; D is unclear. Trimming shortened V by 4 bases and J by 4 bases, and 5 bases separated the two germline ends. CDR3 size: 12 residues. Germline V gene sequence: CDR1 SGDLS, CDR2 YYNGEE. The CDR3 DNA is TGTGCCAGCAGCTCCATCACCGGGGAGCTGTTTTTT. Encoded protein: CASSSITGELFF.

Remarks on this clone: The sample holds other DNA sequences that translate to the same CDR3. The J gene is TRBJ1-1, the V gene TRBV5-4, with 7 bases identical to TRBD1. The V and J ends lost 0 bases and 4 bases, in that order; junction bases with no gene match: 0. CDR1 and CDR2 (germline): SGHNT, YYREEE (reference sequence). This CDR3 spans 13 amino acids. The CDR3 loop reads CASSLDRGTEAFF. The CDR3 coding sequence is TGTGCCAGCAGCTTGGACAGGGGCACTGAAGCTTTCTTT.

This clone came up once. The chain has TRBV5-4 and TRBJ2-3, with 8 bases matching TRBD1. This CDR3 is built from 16 residues. CDR1 is SGHNT, CDR2 YYREEE, per germline (reference sequence). V was clipped by 5 bases and J by 4 bases; unmatched bases: 12. Here the CDR3 reads CASSHEVRGPADTQYF. The CDR3 region has the DNA TGTGCCAGCAGTCACGAGGTCAGGGGGCCTGCAGATACGCAGTATTTT.